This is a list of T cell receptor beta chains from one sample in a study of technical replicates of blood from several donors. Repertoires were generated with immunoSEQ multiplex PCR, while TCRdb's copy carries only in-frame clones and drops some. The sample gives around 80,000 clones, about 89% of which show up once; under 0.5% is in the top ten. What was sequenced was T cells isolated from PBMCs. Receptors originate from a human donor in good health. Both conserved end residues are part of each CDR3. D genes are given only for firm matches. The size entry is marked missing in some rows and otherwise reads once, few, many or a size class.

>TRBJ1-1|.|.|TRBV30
TGTGCCTGGAGCCAATCCGTATTTTTAGGGGGGGCCTACACTGAAGCTTTCTTT
CAWSQSVFLGGAYTEAFF
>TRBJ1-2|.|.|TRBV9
TGTGCCAGCAGCGTAGGACAGGAGGCTAACTATGGCTACACCTTC
CASSVGQEANYGYTF
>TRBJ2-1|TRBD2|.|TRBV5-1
TGCGCCAGCAGGATAGCGGGAGGGATCAATGAGCAGTTCTTC
CASRIAGGINEQFF
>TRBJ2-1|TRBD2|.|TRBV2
TGTGCCAGCAGCGGGGACCCTAGCGGGAGGGTAGATGAGCAGTTCTTC
CASSGDPSGRVDEQFF
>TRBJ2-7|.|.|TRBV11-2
TGTGCCAGCAGCTACAGGGTCACTGCCTACGAGCAGTACTTC
CASSYRVTAYEQYF
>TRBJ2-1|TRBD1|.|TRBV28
TGTGCCAGCACCAAACAGGGGGCCCTCACACGTAAGCAGTTCTTC
CASTKQGALTRKQFF
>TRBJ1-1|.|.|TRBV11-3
TGTGCCAGCAGCTTAAGCGGGACACGAGCTTTCTTT
CASSLSGTRAFF
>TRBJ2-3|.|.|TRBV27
TGTGCCAGCAGGCTTTGGGGAGTTGGAACAGATACGCAGTATTTT
CASRLWGVGTDTQYF
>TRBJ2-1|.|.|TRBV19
TGTGCCAGTAGTAGCAGGGCTAATGAGCAGTTCTTC
CASSSRANEQFF
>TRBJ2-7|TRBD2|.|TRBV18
TGTGCCAGCTCCCCCTTGGGAGGGAGCGATTACGAGCAGTACTTC
CASSPLGGSDYEQYF
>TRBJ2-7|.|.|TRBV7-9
TGTGCCAGCAGCCTAATCCGGGAATACGAGCAGTACTTC
CASSLIREYEQYF
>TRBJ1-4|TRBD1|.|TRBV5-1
TGCGCCAGCAGCTTGGGGCCGACAGGGTCTAATGAAAAACTGTTTTTT
CASSLGPTGSNEKLFF
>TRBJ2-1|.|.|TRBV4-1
TGCGCCAGCAGCCAAGTTTATATTGTTAGTCTCGGGGACAATGAGCAGTTCTTC
CASSQVYIVSLGDNEQFF
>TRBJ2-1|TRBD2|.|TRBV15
TGTGCCACCAGCAGAGGACAGTGGACGGGAGGGCCTAGCCAGTTCTTC
CATSRGQWTGGPSQFF
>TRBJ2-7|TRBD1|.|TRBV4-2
TGTGCCAGCAGCCAGGGGACAGAAGGGGCGTACGAGCAGTACTTC
CASSQGTEGAYEQYF
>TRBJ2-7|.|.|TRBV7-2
TGTGCCAGCAGCTCCTCCTCCTACGAGCAGTACTTC
CASSSSSYEQYF
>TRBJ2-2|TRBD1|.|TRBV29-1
TGCAGCGCTACTACACGAGACAGGGGTATGAACACCGGGGAGCTGTTTTTT
CSATTRDRGMNTGELFF
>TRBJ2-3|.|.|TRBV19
TGTGCCAGTAGTATAGGGGTATCAGGGGCAGATACGCAGTATTTT
CASSIGVSGADTQYF
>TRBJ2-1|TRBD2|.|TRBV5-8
TGTGCCAGCAGCTTGGTTAGCGGGCCCTACAATGAGCAGTTCTTC
CASSLVSGPYNEQFF
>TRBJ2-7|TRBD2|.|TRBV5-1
TGCGCCAGCAGCTTGGCCGGACTAGCGTTCACCTACGAGCAGTACTTC
CASSLAGLAFTYEQYF
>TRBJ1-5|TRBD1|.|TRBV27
TGTGCCAGCAGCCGACAGGGAGGCAATCAGCCCCAGCATTTT
CASSRQGGNQPQHF
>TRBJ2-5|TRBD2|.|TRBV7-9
TGTGCCAGCAGCTTAGGAAGGATAGCGGGAGAAGAGACCCAGTACTTC
CASSLGRIAGEETQYF
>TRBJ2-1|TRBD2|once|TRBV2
TGTGCCAGCAGTGCCCTAACGACTAGCGATGAGCAGTTCTTC
CASSALTTSDEQFF
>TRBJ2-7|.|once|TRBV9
TGTGCCAGCAGCGTAGGGGTAGCGACGACCTACGAGCAGTACTTC
CASSVGVATTYEQYF
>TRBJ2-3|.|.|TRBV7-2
TGTGCCAGCAGTTACAGGGGCACAGATACGCAGTATTTT
CASSYRGTDTQYF
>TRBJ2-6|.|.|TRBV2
TGTGCCAGCAGGAACAGGGAAACAGGGGCCAACGTCCTGACTTTC
CASRNRETGANVLTF
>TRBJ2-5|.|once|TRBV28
TGTGCCAGCAGCCACAGGGTTTTAGAGACCCAGTACTTC
CASSHRVLETQYF
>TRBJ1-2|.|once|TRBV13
TGTGCCAGCAGCTTAGTGAGGGTCTATGGCTACACCTTC
CASSLVRVYGYTF
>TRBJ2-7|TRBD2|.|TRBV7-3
TGTGCCAGCAGCATTAGCGGGGATGCGTCCTACGAGCAGTACTTC
CASSISGDASYEQYF
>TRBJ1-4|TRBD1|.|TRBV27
TGTGCCAGCCGCCATACCGGGACAGGCGGCGAAAAACTGTTTTTT
CASRHTGTGGEKLFF
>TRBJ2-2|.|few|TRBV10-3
TGTGCCATCAGTGAGTCGAATAACTGGGGAGCCGGGGAGCTGTTTTTT
CAISESNNWGAGELFF
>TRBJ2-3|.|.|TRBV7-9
TGTGCCAGCAGCCCGTTACTCGGACAGCGGAGAGCCACAGATACGCAGTATTTT
CASSPLLGQRRATDTQYF
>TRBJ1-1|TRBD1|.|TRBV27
TGTGCCAGCAGTCTATACAGGGGCAGGACTGAAGCTTTCTTT
CASSLYRGRTEAFF
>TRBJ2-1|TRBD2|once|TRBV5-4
TGTGCCAGCAGCTCCCTAGCGGGAGGGCCAAATGAGCAGTTCTTC
CASSSLAGGPNEQFF
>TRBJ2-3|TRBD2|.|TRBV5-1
TGCGCCAGCAGCTTGACTAGCGGGGCTGATACGCAGTATTTT
CASSLTSGADTQYF
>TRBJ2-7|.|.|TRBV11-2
TGTGCCAGCAGCCTAGACAGGACTAACTACGAGCAGTACTTC
CASSLDRTNYEQYF
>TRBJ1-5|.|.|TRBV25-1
TGTGCCAGCAGTCGAGGAGGGGAAGGAAATCAGCCCCAGCATTTT
CASSRGGEGNQPQHF
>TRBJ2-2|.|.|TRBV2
TGTGCCAGCAGGGAGGCAGCGAACACCGGGGAGCTGTTTTTT
CASREAANTGELFF
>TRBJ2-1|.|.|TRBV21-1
TGTGCCAGCAGTAAACTTAGTGTAAATGAGCAGTTCTTC
CASSKLSVNEQFF
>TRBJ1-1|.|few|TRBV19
TGTGCCAGTAGTATAGCTCTGGGTGGGAGCACTGAAGCTTTCTTT
CASSIALGGSTEAFF
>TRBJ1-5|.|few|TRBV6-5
TGTGCCAGCAGCGCCGTCTATAGCAATCAGCCCCAGCATTTT
CASSAVYSNQPQHF
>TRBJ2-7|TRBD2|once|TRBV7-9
TGTGCCAGCAGCTTAGCTATAGCGGGAGAAAGCGAGCAGTACTTC
CASSLAIAGESEQYF
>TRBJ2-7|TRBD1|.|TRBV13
TGTGCCAGCAGCCCTCGGGACAGACCCTACGAGCAGTACTTC
CASSPRDRPYEQYF
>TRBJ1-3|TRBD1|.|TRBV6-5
TGTGCCAGCATAGGGACAGGGGGAAACACCATATATTTT
CASIGTGGNTIYF
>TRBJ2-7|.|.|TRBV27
TGTGCCAGCAGTACGCAAAGACAGGGAGGCCACGAGCAGTACTTC
CASSTQRQGGHEQYF